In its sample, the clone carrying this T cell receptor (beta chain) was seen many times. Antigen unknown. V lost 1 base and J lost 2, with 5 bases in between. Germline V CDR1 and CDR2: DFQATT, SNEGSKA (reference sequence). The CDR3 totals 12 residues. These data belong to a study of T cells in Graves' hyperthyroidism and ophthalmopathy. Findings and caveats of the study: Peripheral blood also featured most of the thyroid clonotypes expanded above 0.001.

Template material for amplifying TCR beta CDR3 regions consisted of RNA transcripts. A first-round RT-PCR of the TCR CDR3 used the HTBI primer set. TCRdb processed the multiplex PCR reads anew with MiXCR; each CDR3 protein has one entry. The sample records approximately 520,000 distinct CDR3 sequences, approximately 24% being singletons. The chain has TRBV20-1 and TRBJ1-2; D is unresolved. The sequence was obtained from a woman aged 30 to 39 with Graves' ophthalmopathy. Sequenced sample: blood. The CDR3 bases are TGCAGTGCTAGAGGACAAAACTATGGCTACACCTTC. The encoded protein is CSARGQNYGYTF.